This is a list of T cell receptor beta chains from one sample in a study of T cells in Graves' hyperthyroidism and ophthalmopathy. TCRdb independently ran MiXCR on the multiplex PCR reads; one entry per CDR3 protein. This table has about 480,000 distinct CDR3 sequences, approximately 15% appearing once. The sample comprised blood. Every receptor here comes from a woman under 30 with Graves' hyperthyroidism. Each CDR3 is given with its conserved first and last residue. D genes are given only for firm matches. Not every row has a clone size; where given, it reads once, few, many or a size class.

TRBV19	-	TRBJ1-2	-	CASSATGPGDGYTF	TGTGCCAGTAGCGCGACAGGACCCGGGGATGGCTACACCTTC
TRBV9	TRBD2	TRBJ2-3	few	CASSVAPAGPSTDTQYF	TGTGCCAGCAGCGTAGCGCCAGCGGGGCCTTCCACAGATACGCAGTATTTT
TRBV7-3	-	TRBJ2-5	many	CASSLTGYGAETQYF	TGTGCCAGCAGCTTAACGGGATACGGCGCAGAGACCCAGTACTTC
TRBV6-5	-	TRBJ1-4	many	CASSYSPREKLFF	TGTGCCAGCAGTTACTCGCCCCGTGAAAAACTGTTTTTT
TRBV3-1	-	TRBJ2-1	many	CASSQVDYPLDNEQFF	TGTGCCAGCAGCCAAGTAGATTATCCGCTCGACAATGAGCAGTTCTTC
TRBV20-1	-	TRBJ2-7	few	CSALQKYGYEQYF	TGCAGTGCCTTACAAAAATACGGCTACGAGCAGTACTTC
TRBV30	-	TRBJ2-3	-	CAWSVLTAGTSTDTQYF	TGTGCCTGGAGTGTACTTACGGCGGGAACTAGCACAGATACGCAGTATTTT
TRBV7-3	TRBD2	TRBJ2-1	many	CASSFGLDPGHEQFF	TGTGCCAGCAGCTTCGGACTAGACCCCGGGCATGAGCAGTTCTTC
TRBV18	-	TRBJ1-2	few	CASSPRGRAYGYTF	TGTGCCAGCTCACCAAGGGGCAGGGCCTATGGCTACACCTTC
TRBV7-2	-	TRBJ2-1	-	CASSFGIYNEQFF	TGTGCCAGCAGCTTTGGTATCTACAATGAGCAGTTCTTC
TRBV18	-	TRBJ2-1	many	CASSPQGYSYNEQFF	TGTGCCAGCTCACCCCAGGGGTACTCCTACAATGAGCAGTTCTTC
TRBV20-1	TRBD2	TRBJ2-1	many	CSARVREASEQFF	TGCAGTGCTAGGGTCCGGGAGGCCTCGGAGCAGTTCTTC
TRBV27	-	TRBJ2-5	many	CASSSYGETQYF	TGTGCCAGCAGCTCTTATGGGGAGACCCAGTACTTC
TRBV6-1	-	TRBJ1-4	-	CASSVVLVTNEKLFF	TGTGCCAGCAGTGTTGTGTTGGTAACTAATGAAAAACTGTTTTTT
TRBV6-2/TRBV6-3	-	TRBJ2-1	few	CATTSGTSFYNEQFF	TGTGCCACTACTTCCGGGACTTCCTTCTACAATGAACAGTTCTTC
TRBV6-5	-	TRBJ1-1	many	CASSYSGAGSSTEAFF	TGTGCCAGCAGTTACTCTGGTGCGGGCAGCAGCACTGAAGCTTTCTTT
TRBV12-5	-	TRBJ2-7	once	CASAGGGVLTYEQYF	TGTGCTAGTGCCGGGGGAGGCGTACTCACCTACGAGCAGTACTTC
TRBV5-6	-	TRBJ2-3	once	CASSLASPSPTDTQYF	TGTGCCAGCAGCTTGGCCTCCCCGAGCCCCACAGATACGCAGTATTTT
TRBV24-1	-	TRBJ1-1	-	CATRPGGGNTEAFF	TGTGCCACCAGACCGGGAGGGGGGAACACTGAAGCTTTCTTT
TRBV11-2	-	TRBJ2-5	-	CASSNRLIPDETQYF	TGTGCCAGCAGCAACAGACTAATCCCGGACGAGACCCAGTACTTC
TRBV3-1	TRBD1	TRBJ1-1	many	CASSQQGQAEAFF	TGTGCCAGCAGCCAGCAGGGACAGGCTGAAGCTTTCTTT
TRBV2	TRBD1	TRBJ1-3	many	CASSDLGGQDVYGNTIYF	TGTGCCAGCAGTGATTTAGGGGGACAGGACGTTTATGGAAACACCATATATTTT
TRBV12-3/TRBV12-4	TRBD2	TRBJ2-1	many	CASSFPYGSGDPAYEQFF	TGTGCCAGCAGTTTTCCTTACGGGAGCGGGGACCCTGCCTATGAGCAGTTCTTC